The source of this T cell receptor beta chain is a study of blood T cell repertoires in COVID-19. As for the study in general: PBMCs, B-cell-depleted T cells, or T cells provided the cDNA or gDNA that made up the material.

With V trimmed by 4 bases and J by 5 bases, 6 bases remained unmatched. Germline CDR1 and CDR2: SGHNT and YENEEA. The CDR3 contains 14 residues. Produced via immunoSEQ multiplex PCR; TCRdb's table is partial and in-frame only. The profile shows approximately 59,000 clones, roughly three quarters of them singletons. The receptor was derived from a man older than 75 with acute or convalescent COVID-19. Sample: peripheral blood. This chain uses TRBV11-3 with TRBJ2-7; 9 bases agree with TRBD1. CDR3 nucleotides: TGTGCCAGCAGCTCAGGGACAGGGTATGACGAGCAGTACTTC. Translation: CASSSGTGYDEQYF.